One and the same sample provided the 16 T cell receptor beta chains below, sequenced in a study of cytomegalovirus exposure and HLA in healthy donors. The PCR made use of 60 Vbeta and 13 Jbeta primers. Clones were read by immunoSEQ multiplex PCR, and TCRdb kept only the in-frame ones, dropping some. The top ten clones hold 0.65% to 0.85% of a sample with more than 80,000 clones, around three quarters of them seen once. The sample was PBMCs. These receptors were collected from a boy younger than 18 in good health and CMV-seronegative.

The genes are TRBV2 and TRBJ1-1, with 8 bases lining up with TRBD1. The CDR3 loop spans 14 amino acids. Per the germline V gene, CDR1 is SNHLY and CDR2 is FYNNEI. Losses at the gene ends were 7 bases for V and 3 bases for J; bases not matched to a gene: 7. CDR3 in DNA: TGTGCCAGCAACTTTGGACAGGGTTACACTGAAGCTTTCTTT. It codes for CASNFGQGYTEAFF.

CDR3 amino acids: CASSGRGPFGETQYF. DNA for the CDR3: TGTGCCAGCAGCGGGAGGGGACCATTTGGGGAGACCCAGTACTTC. The chain is built from TRBV9 and TRBJ2-5; possibly TRBD2 for D (6 bases). CDR3 length equals 15 residues. The V gene's germline CDR1 is SGDLS and CDR2 YYNGEE. The ends were cut back, 3 bases at V and 5 bases at J, with 17 bases in the middle.

This clone came up a few times. The J gene is TRBJ2-7, the V gene TRBV5-4; 7 bases map to TRBD1. CDR3 length: 14 amino acids. V shed 4 bases, J shed 2 bases, and the junction held 6 bases outside the gene matches. CDR1 and CDR2 (germline): SGHNT, YYREEE (reference sequence). CDR3 sequence: CASSPDRVPYEQYF. The CDR3 DNA follows: TGTGCCAGCAGCCCAGACAGGGTCCCCTACGAGCAGTACTTC.

V and J are TRBV5-6 and TRBJ2-1, with 10 bases aligning to TRBD2. The ends lost 3 bases at V and 4 bases at J; junction bases unmatched: 7. In germline, CDR1 is SGHDT, CDR2 YYEEEE. The CDR3 runs to 16 residues. CDR3 sequence (DNA): TGTGCCAGCAGCTCCCAAAGCGGGGGGGTGTACAATGAGCAGTTCTTC. This sequence encodes CASSSQSGGVYNEQFF.

This rearrangement joins TRBV2 to TRBJ1-5; tentatively, D is TRBD1 (5 bases). V lost 3 bases to trimming and J lost 3 bases, with 15 bases between them. CDR1 and CDR2 (germline): SNHLY, FYNNEI. CDR3 length equals 16 residues. In nucleotides, the CDR3 is TGTGCCAGCAGTGATCCCGGCAGGGTCGTCAATCAGCCCCAGCATTTT. Protein product: CASSDPGRVVNQPQHF. The variable domain in full, completed from reference TRBV2 and TRBJ1-5, reads EPEVTQTPSHQVTQMGQEVILRCVPISNHLYFYWYRQILGQKVEFLVSFYNNEISEKSEIFDDQFSVERPDGSNFTLKIRSTKLEDSAMYFCASSDPGRVVNQPQHFGDGTRLSIL.

This chain connects TRBV5-6 to TRBJ2-6; no clear D. Trimming cost V 5 bases and J 0 bases, with 3 bases left between them. CDR1 is SGHDT and CDR2 is YYEEEE in the germline V gene. This CDR3 comprises 13 residues. The chain's CDR3 is CASRASGANVLTF. CDR3 in DNA: TGTGCCAGCAGGGCCTCTGGGGCCAACGTCCTGACTTTC.

This chain links TRBV28 with TRBJ1-5, with TRBD1 matching 7 bases. The CDR3 sequence is 15 residues long. Germline V CDR1 and CDR2: MDHEN, SYDVKM. J was trimmed by 5 bases and V by 3 bases; bases with no gene match: 7. In DNA, the CDR3 is TGTGCCAGCAGTTTTAACAGGGGTATAGATCAGCCCCAGCATTTT. It codes for CASSFNRGIDQPQHF.

The rearrangement joins TRBV29-1 to TRBJ2-2; a weak D match, TRBD1 (5 bases). V was shortened by 5 bases and J by 3 bases, with 16 bases between the two germline ends. The V gene's germline CDR1 is SQVTM and CDR2 ANQGSEA. The CDR3 contains 15 residues. The CDR3 loop is CSVPQDRPYTGELFF. In DNA form, the CDR3 reads TGCAGCGTTCCCCAAGACAGACCGTACACCGGGGAGCTGTTTTTT.

The chain carries TRBV7-3 and TRBJ2-1; 9 nucleotides agree with TRBD2. Germline V gene sequence: CDR1 SGHTA, CDR2 FQGTGA. With V trimmed by 1 base and J by 10 bases, 2 bases remained unmatched. The CDR3 consists of 13 residues. The CDR3 spells CASSLRLAGEQFF. The CDR3 DNA is TGTGCCAGCAGCTTAAGGCTAGCGGGAGAGCAGTTCTTC.

The rearrangement joins TRBV5-4 to TRBJ1-5; 8 bases are shared with TRBD1. The CDR3 has 18 residues. The junction had 12 bases not matched to a gene; V was cut back by 3 bases and J by 1 base. The germline CDR1 and CDR2 sequences are SGHNT and YYREEE (reference sequence). CDR3 coding DNA: TGTGCCAGCAGCTACTCTCCTAGGACAGGGATAAGCAATCAGCCCCAGCATTTT. The encoded protein is CASSYSPRTGISNQPQHF.

This chain connects TRBV10-3 to TRBJ2-5; tentative D call: TRBD2 (5 bases). The CDR3 has 13 amino acids. Germline lookup yields CDR1 ENHRY and CDR2 SYGVKD. Deletions cut 5 bases from V and 8 bases from J, with 15 bases between. This CDR3 reads CAISPGPLETQYF. DNA for the CDR3: TGTGCCATCAGTCCGGGCCCACTAGAAACCCAGTACTTC.

The chain combines TRBV30 with TRBJ2-1; weak D call: TRBD1 (6 bases). This CDR3 is 14 amino acids long. Germline CDR1 reads GTSNPN; CDR2 reads SVGIG (reference sequence). The V and J ends lost 1 base and 4 bases respectively, with 11 bases between them. CDR3 in amino acids: CAWSEETGYNEQFF. CDR3 DNA: TGTGCCTGGAGTGAAGAGACAGGATACAATGAGCAGTTCTTC.

The rearrangement links TRBV19 to TRBJ2-1; TRBD2 matches 10 bases. Trimming took 8 bases from V and 7 from J; bases not matched to a gene: 11. The germline gives CDR1 LNHDA, CDR2 SQIVND (reference sequence). The CDR3 loop spans 15 amino acids. The CDR3 spells CASCLKRGGLNEQFF. The CDR3, as DNA: TGTGCCAGTTGCTTAAAGCGGGGGGGCCTTAATGAGCAGTTCTTC.

A few counts support this clone. V and J are TRBV5-1 and TRBJ1-2; no reliable D call. V lost 0 bases to trimming and J lost 8 bases, with 11 bases between them. CDR3 length: 13 residues. Germline lookup yields CDR1 SGHRS and CDR2 YFSETQ. CDR3 DNA sequence: TGCGCCAGCAGCTTGGATGTCCAGTGGGGCTACACCTTC. As protein: CASSLDVQWGYTF. The whole variable domain, filled in from reference TRBV5-1 and TRBJ1-2, reads KAGVTQTPRYLIKTRGQQVTLSCSPISGHRSVSWYQQTPGQGLQFLFEYFSETQRNKGNFPGRFSGRQFSNSRSEMNVSTLELGDSALYLCASSLDVQWGYTFGSGTRLTVV.

This clone showed up just a few times. V usage is TRBV27 and J usage is TRBJ2-7; 9 bases match TRBD2. Trimming cost V 5 bases and J 3 bases; bases outside gene matches: 14. This CDR3 comprises 17 residues. In germline, CDR1 is MNHEY, CDR2 SMNVEV (reference sequence). This CDR3 reads CASSTLPTSGTIYEQYF. Here the CDR3 DNA reads TGTGCCAGCAGTACCCTCCCGACTAGCGGAACGATCTACGAGCAGTACTTC.

The genes are TRBV30 and TRBJ1-1; possible D gene TRBD1, 5 bases. CDR3 size: 11 residues. Germline assignment: CDR1 GTSNPN and CDR2 SVGIG (reference sequence). V gave up 3 bases and J gave up 6 bases, with 8 bases separating them. Here the CDR3 reads CAWRDMAEAFF. The CDR3 bases are TGTGCCTGGAGGGACATGGCTGAAGCTTTCTTT.